This record covers a single T cell receptor beta chain. Its antigen is unidentified. This sample stems from a study of CD8 T cells in ankylosing spondylitis. General study points: The clones that were linked to disease were reported to be significantly enriched in matched synovial fluid samples from ankylosing spondylitis patients. Previous work reported some of these motif variants in the synovial fluid and blood of reactive arthritis. Blood of patients with ankylosing spondylitis appeared to be characterized by a TCR beta motif of several highly homologous variants.

Between the trimmed V and J ends, which lost 3 bases and 4 bases, there was a span of 12 bases. CDR1 and CDR2 from the germline V gene are SEHNR and FQNEAQ (reference sequence). This CDR3 has 14 residues. TCRdb used MiXCR to reprocess the 5' RACE reads, holding one entry per CDR3 protein. The sample lists 84,000 or so distinct CDR3 sequences, roughly 30% occurring once. Sample: blood, either unsorted or a sorted T cell fraction (not recorded which). The origin of this receptor is a male donor with ankylosing spondylitis or in good health (not recorded which). The J gene is TRBJ1-2, the V gene TRBV7-9; D gene uncertain. In nucleotides, the CDR3 is TGTGCCAGCAGCTTGTCGACTCGGGGCTATGGCTACACCTTC. Amino acids: CASSLSTRGYGYTF.